Below are 3 T cell receptor beta chains sequenced from a single sample in a study of T cell responses to AZD1222 COVID-19 vaccine. The method was immunoSEQ multiplex PCR; TCRdb's version includes in-frame clones alone and lacks a portion of them. The table records 150,000 or so clones, less than 95% of them present only once. The source material was peripheral blood, sampled 28 days after the second AZD1222 dose. The origin of the receptors is an adult who received the AZD1222 COVID-19 vaccine.

The V and J genes are TRBV9 and TRBJ1-6; D is uncertain. This CDR3 has 16 residues. The ends were cut back, 0 bases at V and 8 bases at J, with 15 bases in the middle. Germline values: CDR1 SGDLS, CDR2 YYNGEE. The CDR3 loop is CASSVDGRGYDSPLHF. CDR3 nucleotides: TGTGCCAGCAGCGTAGACGGGCGTGGGTATGATTCACCCCTCCACTTT.

The chain recombines TRBV5-6 with TRBJ1-5; D gene uncertain. The CDR3 has 15 amino acids. The germline gives CDR1 SGHDT, CDR2 YYEEEE. V was trimmed by 1 base and J by 0 bases, leaving 8 bases between them. In DNA form, the CDR3 reads TGTGCCAGCAGCTTGAGGGATTATAGCAATCAGCCCCAGCATTTT. Translation: CASSLRDYSNQPQHF.

The rearrangement uses TRBV30 and TRBJ1-2, with unresolved D. Per germline, CDR1 GTSNPN and CDR2 SVGIG (reference sequence). The CDR3 extends over 14 amino acids. Trimming left V 2 bases short and J 4 bases short, with 14 bases between. The CDR3 loop is CAWSPNSRPYGYTF. The CDR3 bases are TGTGCCTGGAGTCCAAACTCGCGACCCTATGGCTACACCTTC. The full variable domain, completed using reference TRBV30 and TRBJ1-2, is SQTIHQWPATLVQPVGSPLSLECTVEGTSNPNLYWYRQAAGRGLQLLFYSVGIGQISSEVPQNLSASRPQDRQFILSSKKLLLSDSGFYLCAWSPNSRPYGYTFGSGTRLTVV.